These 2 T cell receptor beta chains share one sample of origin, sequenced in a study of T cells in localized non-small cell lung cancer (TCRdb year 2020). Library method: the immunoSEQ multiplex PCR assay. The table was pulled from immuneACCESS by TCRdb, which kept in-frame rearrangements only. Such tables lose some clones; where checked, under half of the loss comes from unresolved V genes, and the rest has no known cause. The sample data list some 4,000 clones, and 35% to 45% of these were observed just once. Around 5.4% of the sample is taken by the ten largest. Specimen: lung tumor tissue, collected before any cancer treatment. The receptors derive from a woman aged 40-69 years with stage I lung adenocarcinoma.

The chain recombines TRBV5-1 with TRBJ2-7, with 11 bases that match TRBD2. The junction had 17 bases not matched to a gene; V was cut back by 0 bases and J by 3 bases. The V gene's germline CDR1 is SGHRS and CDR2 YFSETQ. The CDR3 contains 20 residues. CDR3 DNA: TGCGCCAGCAGCTTGGGGGTTTTAGCGGGAGGGCCTCCCATTCTCTACGAGCAGTACTTC. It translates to CASSLGVLAGGPPILYEQYF.

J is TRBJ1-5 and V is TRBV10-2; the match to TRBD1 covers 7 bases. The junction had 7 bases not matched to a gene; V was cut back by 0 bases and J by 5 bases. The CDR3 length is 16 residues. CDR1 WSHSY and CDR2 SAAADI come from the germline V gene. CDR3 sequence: CASSESGRGLDQPQHF. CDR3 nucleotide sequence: TGCGCCAGCAGTGAGTCGGGCAGGGGGTTAGATCAGCCCCAGCATTTT.